The clone carrying this TCR beta chain was seen a handful of times. The CDR3 loop spans 13 amino acids. Germline CDR1 SGHTA, CDR2 FQGNSA. Trimming pared 1 base from V and 8 bases from J, leaving 8 bases between. With a J-beta primer mix and a sample-barcoded 5' primer, a second PCR ran about 7 to 12 cycles. Every cDNA was tagged by a template-switch adaptor with 12 random nucleotides. TCRdb re-analysed the 5' RACE reads in MiXCR, keeping a single row per CDR3 protein. The sample includes about 1,600,000 distinct CDR3 sequences, 42% seen only once; the top ten take 7.9%. The entry originates in a study of blood T cells in healthy people across ages.

The V gene is TRBV7-2, the J gene TRBJ1-4, with unresolved D. Input material: blood. The source is a woman aged 18-30 years in good health. The CDR3 spells CASSLGEVEKLFF. CDR3 DNA: TGTGCCAGCAGCTTAGGAGAGGTCGAAAAACTGTTTTTT.